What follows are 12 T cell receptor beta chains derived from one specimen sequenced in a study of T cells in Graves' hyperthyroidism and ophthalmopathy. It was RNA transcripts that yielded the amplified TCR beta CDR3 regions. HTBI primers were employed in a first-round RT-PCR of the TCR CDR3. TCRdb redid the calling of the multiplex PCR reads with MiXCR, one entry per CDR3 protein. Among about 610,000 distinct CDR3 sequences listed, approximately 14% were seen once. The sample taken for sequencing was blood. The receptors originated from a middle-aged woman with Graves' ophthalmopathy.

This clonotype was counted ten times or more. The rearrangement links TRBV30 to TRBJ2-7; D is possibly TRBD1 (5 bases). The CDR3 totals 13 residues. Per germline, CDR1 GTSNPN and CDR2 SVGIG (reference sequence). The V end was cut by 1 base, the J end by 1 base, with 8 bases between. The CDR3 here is CAWSGQLSYEQYF. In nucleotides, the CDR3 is TGTGCCTGGAGTGGACAGCTATCCTACGAGCAGTACTTC.

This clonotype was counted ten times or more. For the CDR3, the DNA is TGTGCCAGCAGTTCCCCCGGGACAGGGTTGGCCGAGCAGTACTTC. Its translation: CASSSPGTGLAEQYF. The rearrangement uses TRBV12-3 or TRBV12-4 and TRBJ2-7; 9 nucleotides align to TRBD1. V lost 4 bases to trimming and J lost 6 bases; unmatched junction nucleotides: 10. The CDR3 loop spans 15 amino acids.

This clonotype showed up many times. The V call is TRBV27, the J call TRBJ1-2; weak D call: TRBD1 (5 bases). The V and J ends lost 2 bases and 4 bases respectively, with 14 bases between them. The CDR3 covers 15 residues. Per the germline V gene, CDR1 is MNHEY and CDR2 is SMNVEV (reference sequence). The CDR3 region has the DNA TGTGCCAGCAGTTTACAGCGGGGCCTTGGCTATGGCTACACCTTC. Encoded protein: CASSLQRGLGYGYTF.

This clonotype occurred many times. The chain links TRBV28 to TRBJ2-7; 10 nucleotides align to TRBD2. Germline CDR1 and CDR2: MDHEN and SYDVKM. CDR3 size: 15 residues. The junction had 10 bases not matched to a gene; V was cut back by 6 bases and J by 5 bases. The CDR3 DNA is TGTGCCAGCAGGAGGACTAGCGGCGCCCCGCACGAGCAGTACTTC. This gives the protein CASRRTSGAPHEQYF.

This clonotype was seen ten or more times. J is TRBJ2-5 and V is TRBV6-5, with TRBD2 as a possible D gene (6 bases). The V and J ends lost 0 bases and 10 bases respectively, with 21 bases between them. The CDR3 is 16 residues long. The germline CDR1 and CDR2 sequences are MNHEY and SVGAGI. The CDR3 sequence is CASSYSTSRARGSQYF. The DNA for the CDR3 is TGTGCCAGCAGTTACTCGACGTCTCGCGCCCGGGGGAGCCAGTACTTC.

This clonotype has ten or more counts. For the CDR3, the DNA is TGTGCCAGCAGTGAATCGGGGAGTCAGCCCCAGCATTTT. The encoded protein is CASSESGSQPQHF. This chain links TRBV6-1 with TRBJ1-5; D not resolved. The CDR3 runs to 13 residues. Germline loops: CDR1 MNHNS, CDR2 SASEGT. V was cut by 2 bases and J by 6 bases, with 8 bases left in between.

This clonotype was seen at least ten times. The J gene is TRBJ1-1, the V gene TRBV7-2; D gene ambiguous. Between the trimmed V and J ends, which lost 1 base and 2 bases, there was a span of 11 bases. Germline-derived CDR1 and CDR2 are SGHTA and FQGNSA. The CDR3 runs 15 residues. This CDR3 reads CASSLGGVGNTEAFF. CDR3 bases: TGTGCCAGCAGCTTAGGTGGAGTTGGAAACACTGAAGCTTTCTTT.

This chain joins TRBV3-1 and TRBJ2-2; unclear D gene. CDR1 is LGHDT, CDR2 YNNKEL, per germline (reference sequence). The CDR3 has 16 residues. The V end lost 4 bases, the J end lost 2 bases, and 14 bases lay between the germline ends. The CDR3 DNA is TGTGCCAGCAGCCTAACGCGGACCGGAAACACCGGGGAGCTGTTTTTT. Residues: CASSLTRTGNTGELFF.

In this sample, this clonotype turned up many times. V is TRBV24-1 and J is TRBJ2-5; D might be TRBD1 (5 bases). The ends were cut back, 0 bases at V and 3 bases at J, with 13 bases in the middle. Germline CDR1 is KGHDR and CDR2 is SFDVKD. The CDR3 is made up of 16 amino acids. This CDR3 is CATSDLKQEGKETQYF. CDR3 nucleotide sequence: TGTGCCACCAGTGATTTGAAACAGGAAGGGAAAGAGACCCAGTACTTC.

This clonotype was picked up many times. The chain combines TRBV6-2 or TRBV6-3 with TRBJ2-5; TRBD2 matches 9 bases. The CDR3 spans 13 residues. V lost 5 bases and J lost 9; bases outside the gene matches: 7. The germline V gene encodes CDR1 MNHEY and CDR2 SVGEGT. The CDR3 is CASSMGLARAQYF. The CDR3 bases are TGTGCCAGCAGTATGGGACTAGCCAGGGCCCAGTACTTC.

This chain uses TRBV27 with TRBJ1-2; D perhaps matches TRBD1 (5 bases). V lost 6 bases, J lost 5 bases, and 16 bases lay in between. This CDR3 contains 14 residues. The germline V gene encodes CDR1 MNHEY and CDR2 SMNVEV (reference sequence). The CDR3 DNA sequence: TGTGCCAGCAGGCGAAGGGGTTTGCAATATGGCTACACCTTC. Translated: CASRRRGLQYGYTF.

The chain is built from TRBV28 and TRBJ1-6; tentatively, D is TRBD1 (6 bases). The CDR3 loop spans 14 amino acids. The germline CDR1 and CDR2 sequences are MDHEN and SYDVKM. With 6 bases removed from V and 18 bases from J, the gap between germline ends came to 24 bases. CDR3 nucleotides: TGTGCCAGCAGCCTCCGGACAGCCCCCCTACCTCCCCACTTT. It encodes CASSLRTAPLPPHF.